Below, 31 T cell receptor beta chains from the same sample are listed, as sequenced in a study of T cells of healthy individuals. TCRdb re-called the 5' RACE reads through MiXCR, storing one row per CDR3 protein. Among 85,000 to 100,000 distinct CDR3 sequences, 17% were seen once, and the ten largest hold around 6.5%. The receptor source for this set is a human donor in good health.

This clonotype has ten or more counts. The chain links TRBV18 to TRBJ2-3, with 16 bases that match TRBD2. Germline V lookup: CDR1 KGHSH, CDR2 LQKENI. V gave up 1 base and J gave up 0 bases; unmatched junction bases: 4. This CDR3 is 19 amino acids long. CDR3 sequence: CASSPRGTSGRASTDTQYF. In DNA, the CDR3 is TGTGCCAGCTCACCACGCGGGACTAGCGGGAGGGCTAGCACAGATACGCAGTATTTT.

The J gene is TRBJ2-5, the V gene TRBV2, with D tentatively TRBD2 (5 bases). Germline CDR1 reads SNHLY; CDR2 reads FYNNEI. The CDR3 is made up of 14 amino acids. V was shortened by 6 bases and J by 5 bases, with 16 bases between the two germline ends. Here the CDR3 reads CASSLRLAFETQYF. CDR3 coding DNA: TGTGCCAGCAGCCTCCGATTAGCGTTCGAGACCCAGTACTTC.

The CDR3 DNA reads TGTGCCAGCAGCCCCGGCGTAGGTGATAATTCACCCCTCCACTTT. Its translation: CASSPGVGDNSPLHF. This chain uses TRBV7-9 with TRBJ1-6; no reliable D call. The germline gives CDR1 SEHNR, CDR2 FQNEAQ (reference sequence). Trimming stripped 5 bases from V and 5 bases from J, with 13 bases between. CDR3 size: 15 residues.

The sample holds many counts of this clonotype. CDR3 bases: TGCGCCAGCACCGAAGGGCGGGTACTAGCCAAAAACATTCAGTACTTC. Translation: CASTEGRVLAKNIQYF. The chain combines TRBV4-1 with TRBJ2-4, with D maybe TRBD2 (5 bases). V dropped 7 bases and J dropped 0 bases, with 16 bases sitting between them. The CDR3 runs to 16 residues. Germline-derived CDR1 and CDR2 are MGHRA and YSYEKL.

V is TRBV6-2 or TRBV6-3 and J is TRBJ2-1; 10 nucleotides agree with TRBD2. Germline lookup yields CDR1 MNHEY and CDR2 SVGEGT. Trimming took 7 bases from V and 4 from J; bases not matched to a gene: 7. The CDR3 loop spans 15 amino acids. CDR3 in DNA: TGTGCCAGCACCCAGAGGACTAGCGGTTACAATGAGCAGTTCTTC. Translated: CASTQRTSGYNEQFF.

This chain uses TRBV7-2 with TRBJ1-3; no firm D call. CDR3 length: 15 residues. V lost 0 bases and J lost 0, with 6 bases in between. Germline CDR1 SGHTA, CDR2 FQGNSA. CDR3 sequence: CASSLAPISGNTIYF. CDR3 coding DNA: TGTGCCAGCAGCTTAGCCCCGATCTCTGGAAACACCATATATTTT.

This clonotype was counted at least ten times. V gene TRBV27 combines with J gene TRBJ2-3, with 10 bases identical to TRBD2. Germline V gene sequence: CDR1 MNHEY, CDR2 SMNVEV (reference sequence). V lost 2 bases and J lost 8; bases outside the gene matches: 4. The CDR3 is 14 amino acids. This CDR3 is CASSLKASGGTQYF. The CDR3 nucleotides are TGTGCCAGCAGTTTAAAGGCTAGCGGGGGTACGCAGTATTTT.

This clonotype was seen more than once but under ten times. V is TRBV27 and J is TRBJ2-7; D possibly corresponds to TRBD2 (5 bases). Germline V gene sequence: CDR1 MNHEY, CDR2 SMNVEV (reference sequence). V lost 4 bases to trimming and J lost 2 bases, with 12 bases between them. This CDR3 has 14 amino acids. Here the CDR3 DNA reads TGTGCCAGCAGTTCCCATAGCGTTACCTACGAGCAGTACTTC. Protein sequence: CASSSHSVTYEQYF.

This clonotype has only a few counts. The chain has TRBV23-1 and TRBJ1-1; 11 nucleotides line up with TRBD1. TRBV23-1 falls under the ORF class, with uncertain function. Losses at the gene ends were 4 bases for V and 4 bases for J; bases not matched to a gene: 11. CDR3 length: 17 amino acids. In DNA form, the CDR3 reads TGCGCCAGCAGTCCATGGGACAGGGGGAAGGAGGTCACTGAAGCTTTCTTT. This codes for CASSPWDRGKEVTEAFF.

This chain connects TRBV7-2 to TRBJ1-3, with TRBD1 matching over 7 bases. V shed 2 bases, J shed 2 bases, and the junction held 3 bases outside the gene matches. Germline-derived CDR1 and CDR2 are SGHTA and FQGNSA. The length of the CDR3 is 15 residues. The CDR3 DNA sequence: TGTGCCAGCAGCTTAAGTACAGGGGCTGGAAACACCATATATTTT. Its translation is CASSLSTGAGNTIYF.

The chain has TRBV7-9 and TRBJ1-2; TRBD1 aligns across 7 bases. Germline values: CDR1 SEHNR, CDR2 FQNEAQ (reference sequence). V was clipped by 3 bases and J by 6 bases; unmatched bases: 10. This CDR3 region has 15 residues. DNA of the CDR3: TGTGCCAGCAGCTTTGGCGTAGAGGGGGCGCATGGCTACACCTTC. It translates to CASSFGVEGAHGYTF.

This chain links TRBV7-2 with TRBJ2-6; D is ambiguous. This CDR3 has 14 amino acids. Trimming cost V 3 bases and J 0 bases, with 3 bases left between them. Germline V gene lookup returns CDR1 SGHTA and CDR2 FQGNSA. CDR3 protein: CASSFRSGANVLTF. The CDR3 region has the DNA TGTGCCAGCAGCTTCCGCTCTGGGGCCAACGTCCTGACTTTC.

In its sample, this clonotype was seen a few times. This chain connects TRBV28 to TRBJ1-5, with TRBD1 as a possible D gene (6 bases). The CDR3 sequence is 15 residues long. V was shortened by 2 bases and J by 4 bases, with 12 bases between the two germline ends. Germline assignment: CDR1 MDHEN and CDR2 SYDVKM. CDR3: CASSLGGGRNQPQHF. Here the CDR3 DNA reads TGTGCCAGCAGTTTAGGAGGGGGTCGGAATCAGCCCCAGCATTTT.

This clonotype was seen ten or more times. The CDR3 here is CASSPKPDSRYGYTF. CDR3 DNA: TGTGCCAGCAGCCCTAAACCTGACAGCCGTTATGGCTACACCTTC. The chain carries TRBV5-4 and TRBJ1-2, with D maybe TRBD1 (5 bases). The CDR3 covers 15 residues. Germline-derived CDR1 and CDR2 are SGHNT and YYREEE (reference sequence). V was pared by 4 bases and J by 5 bases, with 18 bases between.

The rearrangement links TRBV12-3 or TRBV12-4 to TRBJ1-4, with 9 positions matching TRBD1. V gave up 3 bases and J gave up 6 bases; unmatched junction bases: 11. The CDR3 contains 17 residues. CDR3 loop: CASSFERGGQGDEKLFF. CDR3 DNA sequence: TGTGCCAGCAGTTTTGAACGAGGGGGACAGGGCGATGAAAAACTGTTTTTT.

This clonotype has a handful of counts. The chain combines TRBV20-1 with TRBJ1-2; D uncertain. CDR3 size: 14 residues. CDR1 DFQATT and CDR2 SNEGSKA come from the germline V gene (reference sequence). The ends were cut back, 1 base at V and 4 bases at J, with 13 bases in the middle. The CDR3 region has the DNA TGCAGTGCTAGAGTTGCGGCGGGCCGCTATGGCTACACCTTC. This gives the protein CSARVAAGRYGYTF.

In its sample, this clonotype was seen many times. The chain is built from TRBV29-1 and TRBJ2-1, with 10 bases matching TRBD1. V trimming: 1 base; J trimming: 4 bases; junction bases outside the gene matches: 4. Germline V gives CDR1 SQVTM, CDR2 ANQGSEA. The length of the CDR3 is 15 residues. The CDR3 DNA follows: TGCAGCGTTGAAGGTCGGGACAGGGGTTACAATGAGCAGTTCTTC. This sequence encodes CSVEGRDRGYNEQFF.

Only a few counts were recorded for this clonotype. The rearrangement uses TRBV27 and TRBJ2-5; D could derive from TRBD1 or TRBD2 (6 bases each). The CDR3 is 11 residues long. Germline V lookup: CDR1 MNHEY, CDR2 SMNVEV (reference sequence). V lost 9 bases to trimming and J lost 7 bases, with 12 bases between them. CDR3 nucleotide sequence: TGTGCCAGTACCAGGGGAGGGACCCAGTACTTC. This gives the protein CASTRGGTQYF.

This clonotype came up a few times. The chain has TRBV29-1 and TRBJ1-2, with 10 bases lining up with TRBD1. Germline-derived CDR1 and CDR2 are SQVTM and ANQGSEA. This CDR3 comprises 15 residues. V lost 0 bases and J lost 6; bases outside the gene matches: 7. CDR3 nucleotides: TGCAGCGTTGAAGATCGAGGACAGGGGGGGGATGGCTACACCTTC. This gives the protein CSVEDRGQGGDGYTF.

The chain combines TRBV7-2 with TRBJ2-1; 14 positions agree with TRBD2. V was pared by 5 bases and J by 10 bases, with 10 bases of the junction left unmatched. The CDR3 is 16 residues long. Germline loops: CDR1 SGHTA, CDR2 FQGNSA. As DNA, the CDR3 is TGTGCCAGCAGCCCATCGGGACTAGCGGGAGTCGACGAGCAGTTCTTC. Translating it yields CASSPSGLAGVDEQFF.

The chain employs TRBV4-3 and TRBJ2-7, with TRBD2 matching over 12 bases. The CDR3 is 15 residues long. Germline CDR1 reads LGHNA; CDR2 reads YSLEER. With V trimmed by 3 bases and J by 1 base, 1 base remained unmatched. The chain's CDR3 is CASSHGTSGSYEQYF. The CDR3 DNA sequence: TGCGCCAGCAGCCACGGGACTAGCGGGTCCTACGAGCAGTACTTC.

V is TRBV7-9 and J is TRBJ2-7, with no clear D. The germline CDR1 and CDR2 sequences are SEHNR and FQNEAQ (reference sequence). This CDR3 region has 13 residues. Trimming took 1 base from V and 2 from J, leaving 6 bases between them. In DNA form, the CDR3 reads TGTGCCAGCAGCTTAGACAATCCCTACGAGCAGTACTTC. This translates into CASSLDNPYEQYF.

The V gene is TRBV3-1, the J gene TRBJ2-3; 7 bases fit TRBD2. Germline values: CDR1 LGHDT, CDR2 YNNKEL (reference sequence). The CDR3 is 16 amino acids. Trimming cost V 1 base and J 5 bases; bases outside gene matches: 9. CDR3 sequence reads: CASSQVAGDGLDTQYF. CDR3 sequence (DNA): TGTGCCAGCAGCCAAGTTGCGGGGGATGGGTTAGATACGCAGTATTTT.

This clonotype was seen a few times. The rearrangement joins TRBV20-1 to TRBJ2-1, with D uncertain. The germline V gene encodes CDR1 DFQATT and CDR2 SNEGSKA (reference sequence). Trimming removed 1 base from V and 9 bases from J, with 13 bases in between. The length of the CDR3 is 13 residues. The CDR3 region is CSARVRTYGEQFF. The CDR3, as DNA: TGCAGTGCTAGAGTCAGGACCTACGGTGAGCAGTTCTTC.

The sample holds a few counts of this clonotype. The V gene is TRBV20-1, the J gene TRBJ2-1, with D maybe TRBD2 (5 bases). The CDR3 is made up of 12 amino acids. V lost 7 bases and J lost 8, with 15 bases in between. Germline CDR1 is DFQATT and CDR2 is SNEGSKA (reference sequence). The CDR3 loop is CSGAVPPYEQFF. For the CDR3, the DNA is TGCAGTGGAGCGGTTCCACCATATGAGCAGTTCTTC.

This clonotype was counted at least ten times. The rearrangement uses TRBV9 and TRBJ1-5, with D tentatively TRBD1 (5 bases). The CDR3 is 15 residues long. CDR1 and CDR2 from the germline V gene are SGDLS and YYNGEE. The ends were cut back, 3 bases at V and 4 bases at J, with 14 bases in the middle. The chain's CDR3 is CASSASDRSNQPQHF. Here the CDR3 DNA reads TGTGCCAGCAGCGCCTCCGACAGATCTAATCAGCCCCAGCATTTT.

This clonotype was seen only a few times. The rearrangement joins TRBV10-3 to TRBJ2-7, with D unclear. Trimming removed 7 bases from V and 4 bases from J, with 11 bases in between. This CDR3 contains 12 residues. Germline V gene sequence: CDR1 ENHRY, CDR2 SYGVKD. The CDR3 here is CAIKALIYEQYF. Written as DNA, the CDR3 is TGTGCCATCAAGGCACTCATATACGAGCAGTACTTC.

The gene calls are TRBV6-1 and TRBJ2-7; 7 nucleotides agree with TRBD2. This CDR3 comprises 11 residues. Germline values: CDR1 MNHNS, CDR2 SASEGT. V dropped 6 bases and J dropped 7; count of bases not matched to a gene: 3. CDR3 protein: CASRTAGEQYF. The DNA of the CDR3 is TGTGCCAGCAGGACAGCGGGGGAGCAGTACTTC.

This clonotype was found a few times. The CDR3 loop reads CASKVWGTEAFF. The CDR3 DNA reads as TGTGCCAGTAAGGTTTGGGGAACTGAAGCTTTCTTT. V and J are TRBV6-2 or TRBV6-3 and TRBJ1-1, with D hard to call. CDR1 MNHEY and CDR2 SVGEGT come from the germline V gene. V was clipped by 9 bases and J by 5 bases, with 13 bases between them. The CDR3 totals 12 residues.

This clonotype showed up just a few times. This chain connects TRBV28 to TRBJ1-2; D gene unclear. Trimming removed 3 bases at V and 5 bases at J, with 16 bases between. The germline gives CDR1 MDHEN, CDR2 SYDVKM. This CDR3 is built from 15 residues. CDR3 loop: CASSFPVGSYYGYTF. CDR3 DNA: TGTGCCAGCAGTTTCCCGGTGGGGAGCTATTATGGCTACACCTTC.

J is TRBJ2-1 and V is TRBV12-3 or TRBV12-4; D remains ambiguous. Trimming took 1 base from V and 3 from J, leaving 4 bases between them. This CDR3 contains 13 residues. The CDR3 spells CASSLGFYNEQFF. The CDR3 nucleotides are TGTGCCAGCAGTTTAGGGTTCTACAATGAGCAGTTCTTC.